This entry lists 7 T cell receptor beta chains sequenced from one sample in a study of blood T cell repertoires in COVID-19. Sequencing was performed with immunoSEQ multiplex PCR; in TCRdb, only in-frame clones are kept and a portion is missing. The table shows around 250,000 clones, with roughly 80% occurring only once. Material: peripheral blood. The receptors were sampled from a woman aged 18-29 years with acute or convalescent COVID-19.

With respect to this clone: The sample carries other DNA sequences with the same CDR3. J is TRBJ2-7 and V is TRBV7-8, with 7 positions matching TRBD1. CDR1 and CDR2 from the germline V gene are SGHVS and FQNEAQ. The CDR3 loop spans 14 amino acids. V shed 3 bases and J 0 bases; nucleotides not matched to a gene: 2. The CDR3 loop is CASSLGTASYEQYF. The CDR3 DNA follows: TGTGCCAGCAGCTTGGGGACAGCCTCCTACGAGCAGTACTTC.

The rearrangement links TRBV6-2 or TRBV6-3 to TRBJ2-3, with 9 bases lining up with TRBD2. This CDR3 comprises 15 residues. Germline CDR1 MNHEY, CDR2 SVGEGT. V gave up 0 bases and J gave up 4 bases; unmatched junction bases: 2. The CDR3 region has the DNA TGTGCCAGCAGTTACTCTGTAGCGGGAGCAGATACGCAGTATTTT. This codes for CASSYSVAGADTQYF.

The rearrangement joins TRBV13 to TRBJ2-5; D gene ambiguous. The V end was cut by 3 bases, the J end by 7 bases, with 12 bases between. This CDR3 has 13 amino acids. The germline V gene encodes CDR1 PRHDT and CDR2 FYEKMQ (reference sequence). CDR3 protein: CASSFAALGTQYF. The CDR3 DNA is TGTGCCAGCAGCTTCGCGGCGTTGGGGACCCAGTACTTC.

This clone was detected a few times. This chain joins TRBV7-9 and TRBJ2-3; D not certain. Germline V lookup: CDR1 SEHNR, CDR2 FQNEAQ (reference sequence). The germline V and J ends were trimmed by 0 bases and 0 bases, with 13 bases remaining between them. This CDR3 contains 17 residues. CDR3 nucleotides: TGTGCCAGCAGCTTAGCCCCTAGACTGGGTAGCACAGATACGCAGTATTTT. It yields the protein CASSLAPRLGSTDTQYF.

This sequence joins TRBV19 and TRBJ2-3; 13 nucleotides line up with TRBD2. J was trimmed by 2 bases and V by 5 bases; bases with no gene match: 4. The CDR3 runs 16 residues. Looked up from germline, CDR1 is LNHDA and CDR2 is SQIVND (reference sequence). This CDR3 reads CASSSGTSGTTDTQYF. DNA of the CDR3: TGTGCCAGTAGTTCCGGGACTAGCGGGACCACAGATACGCAGTATTTT.

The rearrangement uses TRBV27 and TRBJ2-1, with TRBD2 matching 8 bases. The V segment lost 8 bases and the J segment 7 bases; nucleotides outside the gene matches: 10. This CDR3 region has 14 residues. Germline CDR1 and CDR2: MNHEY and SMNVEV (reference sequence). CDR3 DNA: TGTGCCAGCGCGAAGGAACTAGCGGTTAATGAGCAGTTCTTC. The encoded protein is CASAKELAVNEQFF.

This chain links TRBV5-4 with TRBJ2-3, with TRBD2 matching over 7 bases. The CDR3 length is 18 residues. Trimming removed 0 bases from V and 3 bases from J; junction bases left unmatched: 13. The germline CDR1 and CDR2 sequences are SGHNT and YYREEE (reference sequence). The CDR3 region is CASSLVWGGEMSTDTQYF. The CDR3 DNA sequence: TGTGCCAGCAGCTTGGTGTGGGGGGGGGAAATGAGTACAGATACGCAGTATTTT.